This paragraph reports one T cell receptor (beta chain). Which antigen it targets is not known. No base quality information exists; no much larger clone differs at one position. From a lookup of the germline V gene, CDR1 and CDR2 are MDHEN and SYDVKM. The CDR3 goes from the cysteine to the phenylalanine over 14 residues. Only the CDR3 DNA stays, 42 bases, in frame from base 1. V is shortened by 7 bases, J by 2 bases, and the region joining them spans 9 bases. Taken with the paper, the label for time point translates to: late sampling 161 to 241 days after vaccination in a few convalescent patients. Sample treatment or condition, as interpreted from the label and publication: approximately 9-day PBMC culture with coronavirus spike peptide pools or control peptides (ViraFEST assay). To expand antigen-specific T cells with peptide pools and then pick out the expanded clonotypes through TCR sequencing, the study relied on the ViraFEST assay. Positive SARS-CoV-2 PCR tests in the convalescent patients dated from March to December 2020, before Alpha, Beta and Delta variants emerged in the United States. Each well held two million PBMCs cultured with about 9.8 ug/ml peptide pools in IMDM containing approximately 5% human AB serum and about 10 IU/ml IL-2. Half of the culture medium was replaced with fresh IL-2-containing medium on days 3 and 7. CD4+ T cells were isolated after around ten days of culture through negative selection using the EasySep CD4+ T cell isolation kit. PBMCs were separated from whole blood using Ficoll-Paque Plus gradient centrifugation and then either used fresh or cryopreserved at -140C. Culture conditions were generally each tested in triplicate wells.

This entry is derived from a study of vaccination and CD4 T cells after COVID-19 (dated by TCRdb to between 2021 and 2022). With respect to the entire study: Convalescent patients had a positive SARS-CoV-2 result on nasal swab PCR, and of these patients, several had mild disease and one had severe disease. Post-vaccine blood samples were taken a median of 72 days after the second vaccine dose, with a range of roughly 13 to 250 days. A few convalescent patients were sampled both early after vaccination (day 14) and late after vaccination (days 161 to 241). In the convalescent cohort there were six males and four females, among whom were two Hispanic individuals, seven Caucasians, two Asians and one multiracial person. Post-COVID blood samples from convalescent patients were collected a median of about 110 days after diagnosis, with a range of roughly 35 to 170 days. Participants received two doses of either the Pfizer-BioNTech BNT162b2 vaccine (n=8) or the Moderna mRNA-1273 vaccine (n=2). The cultures were stimulated with overlapping spike peptide pools from SARS-CoV-2 and from the common cold coronaviruses HCoV-NL63, HCoV-OC43 and HCoV-229E. The spike-specific CD4+ TCR repertoire was compared before and after mRNA vaccination in approximately 9 COVID-19 convalescent patients and 4 infection-naive healthy vaccine recipients. Control cultures received a CEFX viral epitope pool as the positive control, an HIV-1 Nef peptide pool as the negative control, or no peptide. Overall study outcomes, separate from this receptor: An increase in the median number of SARS-CoV-2-reactive clonotypes from roughly 20 after infection to 38 after vaccination was observed, but the change was not found to be significant. The study included relatively few convalescent patients and did not analyze early timepoints after natural infection. In convalescent patients, nearly all vaccine-specific clones (304 of 307) were found to be mono-reactive for SARS-CoV-2 spike rather than cross-reactive with common cold coronaviruses. In convalescent patients, a median 86.3% of post-vaccine SARS-CoV-2-reactive clones were detected only after vaccination, and vaccine-specific priming was suggested by this finding.

The method behind the library was PCR. DNA from cultured CD4+ T cells underwent TCR sequencing with the Oncomine TCR Beta short-read assay at the Johns Hopkins FTIC core. The QIAamp micro DNA kit was used to extract genomic DNA from the cultured CD4+ T cells. Oncomine TCR Beta libraries from cultured CD4+ T cells were pooled with unique dual indexes and sequenced on an Illumina iSeq 100. The authors processed their data as follows. Non-productive sequences were removed, and CDR3s not starting with C, not ending with F or W, or shorter than 7 amino acids were discarded. The MANAFEST web application was used to identify antigen-specific clonotypes by comparing peptide-stimulated wells against reference wells and other culture wells. To be called positive, a clone needed an FDR below 0.05, an odds ratio above 5, and a productive frequency above 0.1% in at least two of three replicate wells. Clonotypes that were significantly expanded in both SARS-CoV-2 spike wells and at least one common cold coronavirus spike condition were defined as cross-reactive. Using R version 3.6.1, CDR3 homology was evaluated through Levenshtein distances (stringdist) along with unrooted phylogenetic trees (ape). The public reads were quality trimmed at Q25 with fastp and then assembled into clones with MiXCR by TCRdb, keeping productive beta chains. Rows with a matching CDR3 protein are joined into one entry that keeps the most common DNA and genes. The V and J calls shown here were made by TCRdb, not taken from the authors' results. This sample gives fewer than 30,000 distinct CDR3 sequences in total; roughly 34% of them show up just once. More than 3% of the sample comes from the top ten.

The sample here was CD4+ T cells from blood, cultured in vitro, taken about 7 months after SARS-CoV-2 vaccination. This sequence uses TRBV28 and TRBJ2-6; perhaps TRBD1 is the D gene, with 6 bases matching. The TCR comes from a human donor who had recovered from COVID-19. The bases read TGTGCCAGCACGAAGGGGGCTGGGGCCAACGTCCTGACTTTC. Its product reads: CASTKGAGANVLTF.